This TCR beta chain was obtained from a study of graft-versus-host responses after intestinal transplantation. The assay was immunoSEQ multiplex PCR, and TCRdb's table has in-frame clones only and misses some. The sample has approximately 71,000 clones, approximately 88% seen once. Broader study findings: Recipient marrow contained GvH clones, some of which appeared first in ileum or blood. High graft-versus-host to host-versus-graft T cell clonal ratios marked allografts of patients with graft-donor macrochimerism. After transplant, early declines in HvG clones were associated with peak levels of circulating GvH clones.

Of note for this clone: Its antigen is undetermined.

There are 17 residues in the CDR3. The TCR comes from a human donor who received an intestinal transplant. The sample here was unstimulated CD8+ T cells sorted from spleen or lymph node cells, taken before intestinal transplant. The chain has TRBV21-1 and TRBJ2-2; the DNA was not used to check the table's D call, TRBD2. TRBV21-1 is recorded as a pseudogene. The CDR3 is CASSGGCGEPGTGELFF. CDR3 DNA sequence: TGTGCCAGCAGCGGGGGGTGCGGGGAGCCGGGCACCGGGGAGCTGTTTTTT.